The TCR beta chain described here comes from a study of T cells after yellow fever vaccination. TCRdb called the 5' RACE reads again in MiXCR, with one record for every CDR3 protein. The repertoire holds fewer than 6,000 distinct CDR3 sequences, less than 10% seen once, with approximately 1.3% in the top ten. The CDR3 contains 15 residues. V lost 7 bases, J lost 2 bases, and 18 bases lay in between. Per germline, CDR1 LGHDT and CDR2 YNNKEL (reference sequence). This rearrangement joins TRBV3-1 to TRBJ2-7, with TRBD2 as a possible D gene (5 bases). The origin of this receptor is a man aged 25-45 years who received the YFV17D yellow fever vaccine. This specimen consisted of PBMCs, either bulk or a sorted T-cell subset (CD4+, CD8+, memory, or dextramer-sorted; not recorded which), obtained 15 days after the yellow fever booster vaccination. CDR3 residues: CASTQHLSGTYEQYF. The CDR3 bases are TGTGCCAGCACCCAGCACCTCTCCGGGACCTACGAGCAGTACTTC.